Each of the 16 T cell receptor beta chains below was sequenced from the same sample in a study of cytomegalovirus exposure and HLA in healthy donors (dated by TCRdb to 2016 to 2017). Library generation was performed with the immunoSEQ multiplex PCR assay. For the multiplex PCR, a mixture combining 60 forward primers for TCR Vbeta segments and 13 reverse primers for TCR Jbeta segments was used. TCRdb took over this immuneACCESS table, retaining in-frame rearrangements with V and J assigned. Such tables are incomplete; in checked studies, under half of the missing clones stem from an unresolved V gene, and the remainder is unexplained. The sample table records fewer than 350,000 clones; roughly 89% of these occur just once. Jointly, the top ten make up 2% to 3% of the sample. What was sequenced was PBMCs. Every receptor here comes from a woman younger than 35 in good health and CMV-seronegative.

The chain links TRBV27 to TRBJ1-6; weak D call: TRBD1 (5 bases). The CDR3 loop spans 15 amino acids. The germline V and J ends were trimmed by 3 bases and 10 bases, with 16 bases remaining between them. Germline lookup yields CDR1 MNHEY and CDR2 SMNVEV (reference sequence). The CDR3: CASSFVPGNRSPLHF. CDR3 coding DNA: TGTGCCAGCAGTTTTGTTCCGGGTAACAGGTCACCCCTCCACTTT.

The rearrangement links TRBV9 to TRBJ1-1, with a possible D match to TRBD1 (5 bases). In germline, CDR1 is SGDLS, CDR2 YYNGEE. Trimming left V 0 bases short and J 3 bases short, with 15 bases between. CDR3 length equals 16 residues. The CDR3 protein is CASSVEGGAHYTEAFF. The CDR3, as DNA: TGTGCCAGCAGCGTAGAGGGAGGGGCCCATTACACTGAAGCTTTCTTT.

The chain recombines TRBV19 with TRBJ2-1; D might be TRBD1 (5 bases). The CDR3 sequence is 18 residues long. Deletions cut 6 bases from V and 0 bases from J, with 21 bases between. Germline CDR1 and CDR2: LNHDA and SQIVND (reference sequence). For the CDR3, the DNA is TGTGCCAGTAGATCCAGGGTTTCGGGTATATCCTCCTACAATGAGCAGTTCTTC. Its protein product is CASRSRVSGISSYNEQFF.

This clone was observed a handful of times. The chain employs TRBV2 and TRBJ2-1; TRBD2 agrees at 9 bases. V lost 3 bases and J lost 16; bases outside the gene matches: 7. CDR3 length: 12 amino acids. Germline V gene lookup returns CDR1 SNHLY and CDR2 FYNNEI. In DNA form, the CDR3 reads TGTGCCAGCAGTGATTATAGCGGGGGACTTTTCTTC. Protein product: CASSDYSGGLFF.

The V and J genes are TRBV6-5 and TRBJ2-7, with no clear D. Trimming left V 7 bases short and J 0 bases short, with 16 bases between. This CDR3 region has 15 residues. The germline gives CDR1 MNHEY, CDR2 SVGAGI. The CDR3 nucleotides are TGTGCCAGCACAAACCCCGGAGAGAGCTCCTACGAGCAGTACTTC. Protein sequence: CASTNPGESSYEQYF.

The chain recombines TRBV30 with TRBJ2-7, with D tentatively TRBD2 (5 bases). Germline V gene lookup returns CDR1 GTSNPN and CDR2 SVGIG (reference sequence). V lost 4 bases and J lost 7, with 20 bases in between. CDR3 length: 14 amino acids. CDR3 protein: CAWTFKDCPTEQYF. CDR3 DNA sequence: TGTGCCTGGACATTTAAGGACTGCCCTACAGAGCAGTACTTC.

The rearrangement uses TRBV29-1 and TRBJ2-1; the match to TRBD1 covers 9 bases. V dropped 6 bases and J dropped 2; count of bases not matched to a gene: 8. The CDR3 spans 15 residues. CDR1 and CDR2 (germline): SQVTM, ANQGSEA. The CDR3 reads CSVVGTGTTYNEQFF. CDR3 nucleotide sequence: TGCAGCGTAGTTGGGACAGGGACAACCTACAATGAGCAGTTCTTC.

J is TRBJ2-7 and V is TRBV18; no definite D call. The CDR3 extends over 13 amino acids. V shed 5 bases and J shed 2 bases, with 10 bases lying between them. Germline V gives CDR1 KGHSH, CDR2 LQKENI. The CDR3 coding sequence is TGTGCCAGCTCAGATGCCCAGACCTACGAGCAGTACTTC. Translated, it gives CASSDAQTYEQYF.

The chain uses TRBV19 and TRBJ2-7; 11 positions match TRBD1. This CDR3 is built from 15 residues. Trimming at V came to 3 bases and at J to 3 bases, leaving 4 bases not matched to a gene. CDR1 and CDR2 from the germline V gene are LNHDA and SQIVND (reference sequence). CDR3 sequence (DNA): TGTGCCAGTAGTATGTGGACAGGGGGCAGCTACGAGCAGTACTTC. Protein: CASSMWTGGSYEQYF.

The CDR3 here is CASSPRLKIAGLGNIQYF. The DNA of the CDR3 is TGCGCCAGCAGCCCCCGCCTAAAGATAGCGGGGCTTGGAAACATTCAGTACTTC. V and J are TRBV4-1 and TRBJ2-4; the match to TRBD2 covers 8 bases. V gave up 4 bases and J gave up 6 bases; unmatched junction bases: 17. The CDR3 is made up of 18 amino acids. Germline loops: CDR1 MGHRA, CDR2 YSYEKL.

The chain couples TRBV5-4 to TRBJ2-7, with 10 positions matching TRBD1. Germline V gene sequence: CDR1 SGHNT, CDR2 YYREEE (reference sequence). V lost 0 bases to trimming and J lost 1 base; unmatched junction nucleotides: 4. The CDR3 length is 16 residues. CDR3: CASSLGQDRGSYEQYF. CDR3 bases: TGTGCCAGCAGCTTGGGGCAGGACAGGGGGTCCTACGAGCAGTACTTC.

The chain is built from TRBV4-2 and TRBJ1-1, with a weak D call TRBD1 (6 bases). The CDR3 loop spans 13 amino acids. Trimming took off 0 bases at V and 8 bases at J, with 10 bases between the two ends. The germline gives CDR1 LGHNA, CDR2 YNFKEQ. CDR3 protein: CASSQDQGLEAFF. The DNA for the CDR3 is TGTGCCAGCAGCCAAGATCAGGGGTTGGAAGCTTTCTTT.

Details on this clone: The sample carries other DNA sequences with the same CDR3. This chain links TRBV13 with TRBJ1-1, with unresolved D. CDR1 and CDR2 (germline): PRHDT, FYEKMQ (reference sequence). This CDR3 has 13 residues. Trimming left V 0 bases short and J 4 bases short, with 6 bases between. The CDR3: CASSLGGSTEAFF. The CDR3 bases are TGTGCCAGCAGCTTAGGGGGGAGCACTGAAGCTTTCTTT.

The genes are TRBV10-2 and TRBJ1-4, with D hard to call. CDR1 and CDR2 (germline): WSHSY, SAAADI. CDR3 length: 12 amino acids. The V gene lost 2 bases and the J gene lost 7 bases, with 5 bases spanning the gap. The CDR3 loop is CASSETGEKLFF. CDR3 nucleotide sequence: TGCGCCAGCAGTGAGACGGGTGAAAAACTGTTTTTT.

The gene calls are TRBV11-2 and TRBJ2-1; 7 nucleotides agree with TRBD2. V trimming: 3 bases; J trimming: 7 bases; junction bases outside the gene matches: 6. The CDR3 covers 14 residues. CDR1 is SGHAT and CDR2 is FQNNGV in the germline V gene. In nucleotides, the CDR3 is TGTGCCAGCAGCTTTGGCGGGGGTTTAAATGAGCAGTTCTTC. This codes for CASSFGGGLNEQFF.

The V gene is TRBV18, the J gene TRBJ2-5, with 9 bases matching TRBD1. CDR1 is KGHSH, CDR2 LQKENI, per germline. Losses at the gene ends were 5 bases for V and 2 bases for J; bases not matched to a gene: 6. The CDR3 is 15 amino acids. The chain's CDR3 is CASSWDRDHQETQYF. The CDR3 DNA sequence: TGTGCCAGCTCATGGGACAGGGACCATCAAGAGACCCAGTACTTC.